The next 10 T cell receptor beta chains were all read from a single sample in a study of PD-1 blockade in classical Hodgkin lymphoma. Every patient was affected by relapse after autologous stem cell transplantation, while exposure to brentuximab vedotin was not uniform. The authors purified CD4+ T cells from thawed PBMCs by magnetic negative selection. Assay: immunoSEQ multiplex PCR; the TCRdb copy retains only in-frame clones and omits some. The sample has about 12,000 clones; around 80% are singletons. The specimen comprised CD4+ T cells from blood, sampled at baseline. Every receptor here comes from a human donor with classical Hodgkin lymphoma.

This rearrangement joins TRBV21-1 to TRBJ1-6; the listed D gene, TRBD1, was not tested against the DNA. TRBV21-1 is marked as a pseudogene. CDR3 size: 16 residues. The chain's CDR3 is CASSKTGLSYNSPLHF. The CDR3 DNA reads as TGTGCCAGCAGCAAAACAGGGTTATCCTATAATTCACCCCTCCACTTT.

The V and J genes are TRBV19 and TRBJ1-5; D gene ambiguous. V was shortened by 7 bases and J by 0 bases, with 13 bases between the two germline ends. Germline V gives CDR1 LNHDA, CDR2 SQIVND (reference sequence). The CDR3 sequence is 15 residues long. CDR3 coding DNA: TGTGCCAGTACTCAAGTTGTAGGTAGCAATCAGCCCCAGCATTTT. It is translated as CASTQVVGSNQPQHF.

This chain joins TRBV5-1 and TRBJ2-5; tentative D call: TRBD1 (6 bases). This CDR3 is built from 16 residues. Per germline, CDR1 SGHRS and CDR2 YFSETQ. V lost 0 bases to trimming and J lost 4 bases, with 16 bases between them. CDR3 in DNA: TGCGCCAGCAGCTTGGGGGCACGGGACAACAGAGAGACCCAGTACTTC. Its protein is CASSLGARDNRETQYF.

The chain couples TRBV18 to TRBJ2-7; 7 bases match TRBD1. V lost 2 bases, J lost 6 bases, and 7 bases stayed unmatched. The CDR3 consists of 14 residues. Germline assignment: CDR1 KGHSH and CDR2 LQKENI. CDR3 amino acids: CASSPDTGVSEQYF. The CDR3 coding sequence is TGTGCCAGCTCACCAGATACAGGGGTTAGCGAGCAGTACTTC.

This chain connects TRBV7-9 to TRBJ2-7; weak D call: TRBD1 (6 bases). This CDR3 has 14 amino acids. V gave up 5 bases and J gave up 0 bases, with 11 bases separating them. Germline values: CDR1 SEHNR, CDR2 FQNEAQ (reference sequence). The CDR3 nucleotides read TGTGCCAGCAGCCCAGGGGCCAGCTCCTACGAGCAGTACTTC. Its protein is CASSPGASSYEQYF.

The chain uses TRBV28 and TRBJ2-6; D remains unclear. This CDR3 has 15 residues. The V end was cut by 2 bases, the J end by 2 bases, with 7 bases between. Germline V lookup: CDR1 MDHEN, CDR2 SYDVKM. This CDR3 is CASSLRLPGANVLTF. CDR3 bases: TGTGCCAGCAGTTTACGGCTGCCTGGGGCCAACGTCCTGACTTTC.

J is TRBJ1-1 and V is TRBV5-1; TRBD1 matches 10 bases. CDR1 and CDR2 (germline): SGHRS, YFSETQ. The CDR3 is 16 residues long. V dropped 0 bases and J dropped 4; count of bases not matched to a gene: 6. CDR3 residues: CASSLGLRTGGTEAFF. The CDR3 DNA follows: TGCGCCAGCAGCTTGGGATTGAGGACAGGGGGCACTGAAGCTTTCTTT.

The chain joins TRBV28 to TRBJ1-2; 7 bases align to TRBD1. The CDR3 has 17 amino acids. Per the germline V gene, CDR1 is MDHEN and CDR2 is SYDVKM. The V gene end was trimmed by 4 bases and the J gene end by 3 bases; junction bases not matched to a gene: 14. The CDR3 is CASSSNHLQGGHYGYTF. The DNA of the CDR3 is TGTGCCAGCAGTTCCAACCACCTCCAGGGGGGACACTATGGCTACACCTTC.

The rearrangement joins TRBV30 to TRBJ1-6; 10 bases agree with TRBD1. The CDR3 runs to 16 residues. Germline-derived CDR1 and CDR2 are GTSNPN and SVGIG (reference sequence). Trimming at V came to 2 bases and at J to 6 bases, leaving 7 bases not matched to a gene. The CDR3 DNA follows: TGTGCCTGGAGTACCCGCCGGGACAGGGGTAATTCACCCCTCCACTTT. Its protein is CAWSTRRDRGNSPLHF.

The rearrangement links TRBV28 to TRBJ2-7, with D tentatively TRBD2 (5 bases). V lost 0 bases and J 7 bases, leaving 13 bases between the germline ends. CDR1 is MDHEN and CDR2 is SYDVKM in the germline V gene. CDR3 length: 14 residues. CDR3 sequence (DNA): TGTGCCAGCAGTTTATGGAGCGGCCCTACGGAGCAGTACTTC. Translating it yields CASSLWSGPTEQYF.